The entry that follows covers one TCR beta chain sequence. Antigen specificity is unknown. These data originate in a study of cytomegalovirus exposure and HLA in healthy donors. Trimming took 7 bases from V and 2 from J, leaving 15 bases between them. Germline lookup yields CDR1 MNHNS and CDR2 SASEGT. There are 15 residues in the CDR3. Primers for the PCR totalled 60 Vbeta and 13 Jbeta. The table came from immunoSEQ multiplex PCR; TCRdb's copy has only in-frame clones and leaves some out. The repertoire holds around 190,000 clones, with around 83% as singletons. Study outcomes and limitations: Previous analysis showed most TCR beta V segments were productive about 87% or about 30% of the time. In vitro experiments confirmed that three CMV-associated chains were specific for CMV antigens. Most CMV-associated TCR beta chains were later found to appear HLA-restricted.

The TCR sequence derives from a woman between 40 and 55 years old in good health and CMV-seronegative. J is TRBJ1-5 and V is TRBV6-1, with unresolved D. The specimen was PBMCs. CDR3 in amino acids: CASMGPDSGNQPQHF. In nucleotides, the CDR3 is TGTGCCAGCATGGGTCCGGATAGCGGCAATCAGCCCCAGCATTTT.